This T cell receptor beta chain derives from a study of a mutant IDH1 vaccine in newly diagnosed glioma. The length of the CDR3 is 12 residues. V was shortened by 2 bases and J by 4 bases, with 7 bases between the two germline ends. The germline V gene encodes CDR1 GTSNPN and CDR2 SVGIG (reference sequence). Worth noting for this clone: Its antigen is not identified.

Time point given: week 47, end of study. Vaccination used 300 ug of mutant IDH1 20-mer peptide per dose, with topical imiquimod. Profiled with immunoSEQ multiplex PCR; TCRdb holds only in-frame clones, not every one. The sample includes roughly 31,000 clones, around 81% of them seen just once. The receptor comes from a young man with glioma. V is TRBV30 and J is TRBJ2-3, with D maybe TRBD2 (6 bases). The source material was PBMCs, sampled from a glioma patient whose treatment included an IDH1 peptide vaccine. The CDR3 DNA follows: TGTGCCTGGAGTTGGGACTCAGATACGCAGTATTTT. Protein product: CAWSWDSDTQYF.